This entry describes one TCR beta chain. CDR1 is MNHEY and CDR2 is SVGAGI in the germline V gene. CDR3 length: 15 residues. J lost 0 bases, V lost 6 bases, and 6 bases had no gene match. The assay was immunoSEQ multiplex PCR, and TCRdb's table has in-frame clones only and misses some. This sample has approximately 250,000 clones, with about four fifths found just once. The data originate from a study of blood T cell repertoires in COVID-19. V and J are TRBV6-5 and TRBJ1-2; 8 bases are shared with TRBD1. The specimen sequenced was peripheral blood. The sequence was obtained from a woman between 40 and 50 years old who had recovered from COVID-19. The CDR3 loop reads CASRIPQGANYGYTF. The CDR3 nucleotides are TGTGCCAGCAGAATTCCACAGGGGGCTAACTATGGCTACACCTTC.